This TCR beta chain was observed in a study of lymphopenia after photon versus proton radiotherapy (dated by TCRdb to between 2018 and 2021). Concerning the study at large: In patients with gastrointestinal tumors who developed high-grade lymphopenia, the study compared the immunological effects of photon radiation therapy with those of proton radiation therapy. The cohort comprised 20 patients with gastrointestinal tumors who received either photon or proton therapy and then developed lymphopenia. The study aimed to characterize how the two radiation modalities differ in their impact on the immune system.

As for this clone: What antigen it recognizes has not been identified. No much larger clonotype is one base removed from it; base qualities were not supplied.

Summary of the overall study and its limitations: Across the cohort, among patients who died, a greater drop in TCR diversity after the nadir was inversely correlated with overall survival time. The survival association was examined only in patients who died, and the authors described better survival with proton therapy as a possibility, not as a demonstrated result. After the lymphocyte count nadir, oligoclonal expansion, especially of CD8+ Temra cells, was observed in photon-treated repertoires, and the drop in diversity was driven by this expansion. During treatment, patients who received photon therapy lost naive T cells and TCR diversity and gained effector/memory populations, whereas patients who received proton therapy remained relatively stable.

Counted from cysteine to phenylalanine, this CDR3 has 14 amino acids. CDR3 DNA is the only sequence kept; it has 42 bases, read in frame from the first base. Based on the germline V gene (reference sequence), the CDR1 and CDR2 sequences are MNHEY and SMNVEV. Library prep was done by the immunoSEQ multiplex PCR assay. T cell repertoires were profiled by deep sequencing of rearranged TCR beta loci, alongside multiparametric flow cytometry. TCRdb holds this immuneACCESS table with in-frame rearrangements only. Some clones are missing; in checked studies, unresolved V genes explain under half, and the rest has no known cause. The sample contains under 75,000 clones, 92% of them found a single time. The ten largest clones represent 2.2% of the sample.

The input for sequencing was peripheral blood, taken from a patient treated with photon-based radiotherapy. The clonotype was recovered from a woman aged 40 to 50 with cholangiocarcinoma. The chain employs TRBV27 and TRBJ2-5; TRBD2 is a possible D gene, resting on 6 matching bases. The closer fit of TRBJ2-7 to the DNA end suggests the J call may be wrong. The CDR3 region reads CASSLWGGDYEQYF. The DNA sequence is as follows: TGTGCCAGCAGTTTATGGGGCGGGGACTACGAGCAGTACTTC.